This T cell receptor beta chain was retrieved from a study of cytomegalovirus exposure and HLA in healthy donors. Vbeta (60) and Jbeta (13) primers were used in the PCR. Only in-frame clones appear in the TCRdb table, and some are missing; sequencing was by immunoSEQ multiplex PCR. The sample carries about 110,000 clones, approximately 76% recorded once. Deletions cut 6 bases from V and 9 bases from J, with 15 bases between. There are 13 residues in the CDR3. CDR1 is LNHDA, CDR2 SQIVND, per germline (reference sequence). The V gene is TRBV19, the J gene TRBJ2-1; D gene unclear. The sample consisted of PBMCs. This TCR derives from a man aged 18 to 30 in good health and CMV-seronegative. The CDR3 sequence: CASRLTPGGEQFF. The DNA of the CDR3 is TGTGCCAGTAGGCTCACGCCCGGCGGTGAGCAGTTCTTC.